This T cell receptor (beta chain) was sequenced for a study of breast tumors, draining lymph nodes, adjacent tissues. Trimming shortened V by 4 bases and J by 9 bases, and 19 bases separated the two germline ends. CDR1 is SGHRS, CDR2 YFSETQ, per germline. The CDR3 sequence is 14 residues long. Study results and caveats: The data were judged consistent with most tumor T cells coming from lymph node and expanding in tumor. Tumor TCR diversity was below lymph nodes but above nontumor tissue. Tumor and nontumor repertoires were significantly more similar in luminal-like than in basal-like breast cancer.

This clonotype was observed once. Its antigen remains unknown. Using its own MiXCR run on the multiplex PCR reads, TCRdb lists one record per CDR3 protein. The sample has more than 50,000 distinct CDR3 sequences, 35% to 50% seen once; the top ten hold 10%. This chain uses TRBV5-1 with TRBJ2-5, with no clear D. The material sequenced was breast tumor tissue. The TCR comes from a female donor with breast cancer. Some clones in this sample may be carry-over from other donors' samples. CDR3 bases: TGCGCCAGCAGCACGACAAGCCCCCCTGAGCCCCAGTACTTC. This encodes CASSTTSPPEPQYF.